A selection of T cell receptor beta chains follows, all from one sample in a study of early T cells in non-severe SARS-CoV-2 infection. In TCRdb, the 5' RACE reads were re-called with MiXCR into one record per CDR3 protein. The table lists approximately 63,000 distinct CDR3 sequences, approximately 6.1% of them singletons. This specimen was whole blood, taken at baseline. Every receptor here comes from an adult who was a healthcare worker with PCR-confirmed SARS-CoV-2 infection or an uninfected control (not recorded which). CDR3s include the opening cysteine and the closing phenylalanine or tryptophan. D genes are given only for firm matches. Some rows mark clone size as missing; the rest say once, few, many or name a class of expanded clone.

NA,few,13,TRBV28,TRBJ2-7,CASSLGSRYEQYF,TGTGCCAGCAGTTTAGGCTCCCGCTACGAGCAGTACTTC
NA,medium-sized,15,TRBV5-1,TRBJ1-1,CASSLVRRTNTEAFF,TGCGCCAGCAGCTTGGTGCGCCGCACGAACACTGAAGCTTTCTTT
NA,NA,14,TRBV5-1,TRBJ1-3,CASSLTVSGNTIYF,TGCGCCAGCAGCTTGACAGTATCTGGAAACACCATATATTTT
TRBD1,many,16,TRBV7-2,TRBJ1-4,CASSLDVQGASEKLFF,TGTGCCAGCAGCTTAGACGTACAGGGGGCAAGTGAAAAACTGTTTTTT
NA,many,14,TRBV9,TRBJ2-7,CASSVEGDGYEQYF,TGTGCCAGCAGCGTAGAAGGGGACGGCTACGAGCAGTACTTC
TRBD1,many,14,TRBV12-3/TRBV12-4,TRBJ2-3,CASSPDRGSVTQYF,TGTGCCAGCAGCCCGGACAGGGGGAGCGTTACGCAGTATTTT
NA,many,16,TRBV6-1,TRBJ2-2,CASSEDPLSYTGELFF,TGTGCCAGCAGTGAAGATCCTCTCTCCTACACCGGGGAGCTGTTTTTT
TRBD2,NA,15,TRBV6-5,TRBJ2-1,CASSPRAGAKNEQFF,TGTGCCAGCAGTCCCCGGGCGGGAGCGAAAAATGAGCAGTTCTTC
NA,medium-sized,15,TRBV5-4,TRBJ1-2,CASSLEWSGSYGYTF,TGTGCCAGCAGCTTGGAGTGGTCCGGGAGCTATGGCTACACCTTC
TRBD2,many,18,TRBV20-1,TRBJ2-1,CSATRGTSGRDIYNEQFF,TGCAGTGCTACCCGTGGGACTAGCGGGAGGGATATCTACAATGAGCAGTTCTTC
NA,few,15,TRBV6-1,TRBJ2-1,CASREDYYAYNEQFF,TGTGCCAGCAGAGAGGACTACTATGCCTACAATGAGCAGTTCTTC
TRBD1,many,12,TRBV5-1,TRBJ2-3,CATSGQGETQYF,TGCGCCACCTCGGGACAGGGGGAAACGCAGTATTTT
NA,NA,15,TRBV6-1,TRBJ2-1,CASMRRGPINNEQFF,TGTGCCAGTATGAGGCGAGGGCCGATAAACAATGAGCAGTTCTTC
NA,many,14,TRBV10-3,TRBJ2-3,CAIAGASATDTQYF,TGTGCCATCGCTGGGGCTAGCGCGACAGATACGCAGTATTTT
NA,many,14,TRBV4-3,TRBJ2-1,CASSQETRMNEQFF,TGCGCCAGCAGCCAGGAGACTAGGATGAATGAGCAGTTCTTC
NA,few,13,TRBV5-1,TRBJ2-7,CASSLARVEEQYF,TGCGCCAGCAGCTTGGCCCGGGTGGAGGAGCAGTACTTC
TRBD2,many,21,TRBV19,TRBJ2-1,CASSTEWTSGTREASYNEQFF,TGTGCCAGTAGTACGGAGTGGACTAGCGGGACTCGAGAGGCCTCCTACAATGAGCAGTTCTTC
NA,many,14,TRBV6-1,TRBJ1-2,CASSEMRQSYGYTF,TGTGCCAGCAGTGAAATGAGACAGAGCTATGGCTACACCTTC
TRBD2,NA,14,TRBV20-1,TRBJ2-3,CSASSGSGTDTQYF,TGCAGTGCTTCTAGCGGGAGCGGGACAGATACGCAGTATTTT
NA,many,13,TRBV11-3,TRBJ1-1,CASSLAQNTEAFF,TGTGCCAGCAGCTTAGCACAGAACACTGAAGCTTTCTTT
TRBD1,NA,14,TRBV11-2,TRBJ2-5,CASRGTGGRETQYF,TGTGCCAGCAGGGGGACAGGGGGCCGGGAGACCCAGTACTTC
TRBD1,many,16,TRBV4-1,TRBJ2-7,CASSHPGQGIGYEQYF,TGCGCCAGCAGCCACCCCGGACAGGGGATTGGGTACGAGCAGTACTTC
NA,many,16,TRBV4-1,TRBJ1-1,CASSQEMNRMNTEAFF,TGCGCCAGCAGCCAAGAAATGAACAGAATGAACACTGAAGCTTTCTTT
NA,many,14,TRBV29-1,TRBJ1-5,CSVGDGGSNQPQHF,TGCAGCGTAGGGGACGGTGGCAGCAATCAGCCCCAGCATTTT
TRBD1,few,12,TRBV27,TRBJ1-2,CASSSQGSGYTF,TGTGCCAGCAGTTCACAGGGGTCTGGCTACACCTTC
TRBD2,NA,13,TRBV5-5,TRBJ2-1,CASSLWTSDEQFF,TGTGCCAGCAGCTTGTGGACTAGCGATGAGCAGTTCTTC
TRBD2,NA,16,TRBV20-1,TRBJ2-3,CSARLAGSGAGGTQYF,TGCAGTGCCCGACTAGCGGGGAGTGGTGCTGGCGGTACGCAGTATTTT
NA,NA,14,TRBV11-3,TRBJ1-6,CASSLEGENSPLHF,TGTGCCAGCAGCTTAGAAGGGGAGAATTCACCCCTCCACTTT
TRBD2,many,17,TRBV7-9,TRBJ2-1,CASSLSPLLSGRNEQFF,TGTGCCAGCAGCTTAAGCCCCCTCCTTAGCGGGAGGAATGAGCAGTTCTTC
TRBD1,NA,11,TRBV12-3/TRBV12-4,TRBJ1-1,CASTRTGEAFF,TGTGCCAGCACCAGGACAGGGGAAGCTTTCTTT
NA,few,14,TRBV3-1,TRBJ2-7,CASSHRDKSYEQYF,TGTGCCAGCAGCCACCGGGACAAGTCCTACGAGCAGTACTTC
NA,many,14,TRBV18,TRBJ2-5,CASSPRVFQETQYF,TGTGCCAGCTCACCACGGGTGTTCCAAGAGACCCAGTACTTC
TRBD2,many,16,TRBV12-3/TRBV12-4,TRBJ2-3,CASSLVASGSTDTQYF,TGTGCCAGCAGTTTAGTGGCTAGCGGGAGCACAGATACGCAGTATTTT
NA,many,14,TRBV3-2,TRBJ1-5,CASSQQRADQPQHF,TGTGCCAGCAGCCAACAACGGGCGGATCAGCCCCAGCATTTT
NA,few,14,TRBV27,TRBJ1-3,CASSSGGSGNTIYF,TGTGCCAGCAGCTCTGGGGGCTCTGGAAACACCATATATTTT
NA,many,15,TRBV9,TRBJ2-6,CASSVGGSGANVLTF,TGTGCCAGCAGCGTAGGTGGCTCTGGGGCCAACGTCCTGACTTTC
TRBD1,many,13,TRBV6-6,TRBJ1-1,CASNGQGRTEAFF,TGTGCCAGCAACGGACAGGGGCGCACTGAAGCTTTCTTT
NA,many,16,TRBV5-1,TRBJ1-3,CASSFSTGTSGNTIYF,TGCGCCAGCAGCTTTTCTACAGGGACCTCTGGAAACACCATATATTTT
NA,few,12,TRBV11-1,TRBJ2-1,CASSFDRPEQFF,TGTGCCAGCAGCTTCGACAGACCTGAGCAGTTCTTC
TRBD2,many,18,TRBV29-1,TRBJ2-7,CSVEETASGRQKGYEQYF,TGCAGCGTTGAAGAGACGGCTAGCGGGAGGCAGAAGGGGTATGAGCAGTACTTC
NA,many,13,TRBV5-1,TRBJ1-1,CASSLEAGSEAFF,TGCGCCAGCAGCTTGGAGGCAGGTTCTGAAGCTTTCTTT
TRBD2,many,15,TRBV28,TRBJ2-1,CASSSGTSTANEQFF,TGTGCCAGCAGCTCCGGGACTAGTACCGCCAATGAGCAGTTCTTC
NA,few,13,TRBV5-4,TRBJ2-1,CASSFRDANEQFF,TGTGCCAGCAGCTTCCGGGACGCCAATGAGCAGTTCTTC
NA,many,11,TRBV29-1,TRBJ2-5,CSVEPPETQYF,TGCAGCGTTGAACCCCCAGAGACCCAGTACTTC
TRBD2,many,14,TRBV3-1,TRBJ2-7,CASSRGLAANEQYF,TGTGCCAGCAGCCGGGGACTAGCGGCGAACGAGCAGTACTTC
NA,many,16,TRBV29-1,TRBJ2-1,CSVEDPGSTVHNEQFF,TGCAGCGTTGAAGATCCGGGGTCCACAGTGCACAATGAGCAGTTCTTC
TRBD1,NA,12,TRBV29-1,TRBJ2-1,CSMDRAYNEQFF,TGCAGCATGGACAGGGCCTACAATGAGCAGTTCTTC
NA,few,14,TRBV7-3,TRBJ1-6,CASSLSDSNSPLHF,TGTGCCAGCAGCTTAAGTGACAGTAATTCACCCCTCCACTTT
NA,few,15,TRBV10-3,TRBJ1-5,CAISESSGGNQPQHF,TGTGCCATCAGTGAGTCAAGTGGAGGCAATCAGCCCCAGCATTTT
NA,few,13,TRBV29-1,TRBJ1-1,CSGKKTGNTEAFF,TGCAGCGGCAAGAAGACAGGAAACACTGAAGCTTTCTTT
NA,many,16,TRBV6-5,TRBJ2-5,CASSYSQGFLRETQYF,TGTGCCAGCAGTTACTCCCAGGGGTTTTTGCGAGAGACCCAGTACTTC
TRBD2,few,13,TRBV11-3,TRBJ2-1,CASGTSVYNEQFF,TGTGCCAGCGGGACTAGCGTTTACAATGAGCAGTTCTTC
NA,many,15,TRBV4-2,TRBJ1-2,CASSQDRNTPYGYTF,TGTGCCAGCAGCCAAGATCGAAACACTCCATATGGCTACACCTTC
NA,NA,13,TRBV21-1,TRBJ2-1,CASSKGWQGEQFF,TGTGCCAGCAGCAAAGGGTGGCAGGGTGAGCAGTTCTTC
NA,NA,14,TRBV2,TRBJ1-1,CASRLGRMNTEAFF,TGTGCCAGCAGACTGGGACGTATGAACACTGAAGCTTTCTTT
NA,few,16,TRBV18,TRBJ2-1,CASSPIQRAHGNEQFF,TGTGCCAGCTCACCAATTCAGCGGGCACATGGTAATGAGCAGTTCTTC
NA,many,15,TRBV9,TRBJ2-1,CASSLGGSGHNEQFF,TGTGCCAGCAGCCTCGGAGGAAGCGGCCACAATGAGCAGTTCTTC
NA,few,16,TRBV28,TRBJ1-5,CASSLWRQYSNQPQHF,TGTGCCAGCAGTTTATGGAGGCAATATAGCAATCAGCCCCAGCATTTT